Below are 17 T cell receptor beta chains sequenced from a single sample in a study of CD8+CD57+ T cells in acquired aplastic anemia. Profiling of TCR beta VDJ combinations and CDR3 sequences used genomic DNA as template. TCRdb reprocessed the reads with MiXCR, giving one entry per CDR3 protein. The table lists 250,000 to 300,000 distinct CDR3 sequences, around 60% of them singletons. Sample: sorted CD4+, CD8+, or CD8+CD57+ T cells (not recorded which) from PBMCs. All receptors derive from a human donor with severe aplastic anemia or a healthy control (not recorded which).

The chain is built from TRBV29-1 and TRBJ1-2, with D tentatively TRBD1 (5 bases). Trimming took off 4 bases at V and 2 bases at J, with 5 bases between the two ends. Germline CDR1 and CDR2: SQVTM and ANQGSEA. The CDR3 consists of 11 residues. DNA of the CDR3: TGCAGCGTTGCAGGGAACTATGGCTACACCTTC. It is translated as CSVAGNYGYTF.

This clonotype was counted many times. The V call is TRBV7-3, the J call TRBJ2-2; perhaps TRBD1 as D (6 bases). Looked up from germline, CDR1 is SGHTA and CDR2 is FQGTGA. The CDR3 spans 16 residues. Trimming left V 1 base short and J 0 bases short, with 9 bases between. The CDR3 sequence: CASSLNGGSNTGELFF. CDR3 DNA: TGTGCCAGCAGCTTAAATGGGGGCTCGAACACCGGGGAGCTGTTTTTT.

In regard to this clonotype: A junction boundary mismatches the germline segment, possibly from a read error. The chain is built from TRBV7-7 and TRBJ2-5; D ambiguous. The germline CDR1 and CDR2 sequences are SSHAT and FNYEAQ (reference sequence). The CDR3 has 12 amino acids. The CDR3, as DNA: TGTGCTAGCAGCTTTCCTGGGGAGACCCAGTACTTC. Protein sequence: CASSFPGETQYF.

This sequence joins TRBV19 and TRBJ2-1; D gene unclear. The V end was cut by 1 base, the J end by 7 bases, with 11 bases between. The CDR3 sequence is 14 residues long. Per the germline V gene, CDR1 is LNHDA and CDR2 is SQIVND (reference sequence). The CDR3 bases are TGTGCCAGTAGTATAGTTCAGTCTATGAATGAGCAGTTCTTC. This translates into CASSIVQSMNEQFF.

The genes are TRBV20-1 and TRBJ2-5; 13 bases are shared with TRBD2. This CDR3 is 20 amino acids long. V shed 4 bases and J 1 base; nucleotides not matched to a gene: 18. Germline assignment: CDR1 DFQATT and CDR2 SNEGSKA (reference sequence). The CDR3 sequence is CSAKPLRLAGGAIPQETQYF. CDR3 bases: TGCAGTGCTAAGCCCCTTCGACTAGCGGGGGGAGCGATACCCCAAGAGACCCAGTACTTC.

This clonotype has a handful of counts. The chain combines TRBV7-8 with TRBJ2-3; D gene unclear. The germline V gene encodes CDR1 SGHVS and CDR2 FQNEAQ. The CDR3 totals 15 residues. Trimming cost V 2 bases and J 1 base, with 10 bases left between them. This chain's CDR3 is CASSLTTAGTDTQYF. As DNA, the CDR3 is TGTGCCAGCAGCTTAACCACGGCTGGCACAGATACGCAGTATTTT.

The chain employs TRBV7-8 and TRBJ1-5; a weak D match, TRBD1 (6 bases). The ends were cut back, 3 bases at V and 0 bases at J, with 15 bases in the middle. The CDR3 has 17 amino acids. In germline, CDR1 is SGHVS, CDR2 FQNEAQ. The CDR3 here is CASSFTPDSYSNQPQHF. In DNA form, the CDR3 reads TGTGCCAGCAGCTTTACCCCGGACAGTTATAGCAATCAGCCCCAGCATTTT.

This clonotype was picked up many times. The chain joins TRBV4-2 to TRBJ2-5, with 13 bases aligning to TRBD2. CDR1 is LGHNA and CDR2 is YNFKEQ in the germline V gene. With V trimmed by 6 bases and J by 0 bases, 4 bases remained unmatched. The CDR3 is 16 amino acids. As DNA, the CDR3 is TGTGCCAGCAGTCCCGGGACTAGCGGGAACCAAGAGACCCAGTACTTC. This sequence encodes CASSPGTSGNQETQYF.

The V gene is TRBV25-1, the J gene TRBJ1-5; 8 bases are shared with TRBD1. Germline V gives CDR1 MGHDK, CDR2 SYGVNS. J gave up 9 bases and V 6 bases, and 10 bases lay outside the gene matches. There are 14 residues in the CDR3. CDR3 amino acids: CASSEAGGFLPQHF. DNA of the CDR3: TGTGCCAGCAGCGAGGCAGGGGGCTTTCTGCCCCAGCATTTT.

The sample holds many counts of this clonotype. The V and J genes are TRBV4-3 and TRBJ2-3; D is possibly TRBD1 or TRBD2 (5 bases each). Germline V gives CDR1 LGHNA, CDR2 YSLEER. V lost 4 bases and J 5 bases, leaving 22 bases between the germline ends. The CDR3 runs to 17 residues. The CDR3: CASSPRPRGASEDTQYF. DNA of the CDR3: TGCGCCAGCAGCCCCCGACCTAGGGGAGCCTCTGAAGATACGCAGTATTTT.

The rearrangement joins TRBV20-1 to TRBJ2-7; D may be TRBD2 (6 bases). CDR1 is DFQATT and CDR2 is SNEGSKA in the germline V gene (reference sequence). The CDR3 contains 14 residues. V shed 2 bases and J shed 0 bases, with 11 bases lying between them. The CDR3 protein is CSARRRDSSYEQYF. CDR3 in DNA: TGCAGTGCTAGACGGAGGGACTCCTCCTACGAGCAGTACTTC.

The chain carries TRBV5-1 and TRBJ1-1; the D is unclear. Germline assignment: CDR1 SGHRS and CDR2 YFSETQ. The CDR3 extends over 13 amino acids. V gave up 4 bases and J gave up 5 bases, with 12 bases separating them. The CDR3 nucleotides are TGCGCCAGCAGCCCGGTGGGAGGGACTGAAGCTTTCTTT. Its protein is CASSPVGGTEAFF. Variable domain in full (rest from reference TRBV5-1 and TRBJ1-1): KAGVTQTPRYLIKTRGQQVTLSCSPISGHRSVSWYQQTPGQGLQFLFEYFSETQRNKGNFPGRFSGRQFSNSRSEMNVSTLELGDSALYLCASSPVGGTEAFFGQGTRLTVV.

V is TRBV20-1 and J is TRBJ1-1, with 7 bases aligning to TRBD1. The germline V gene has CDR1 DFQATT and CDR2 SNEGSKA (reference sequence). This CDR3 contains 15 residues. V gave up 5 bases and J gave up 3 bases; unmatched junction bases: 12. CDR3 in amino acids: CSARYGTAGYTEAFF. Written as DNA, the CDR3 is TGCAGTGCTCGATACGGGACAGCGGGGTACACTGAAGCTTTCTTT.

This clonotype has ten or more counts. This chain connects TRBV7-9 to TRBJ2-7; 8 positions match TRBD1. With 5 bases clipped from V and 6 bases from J, the junction kept 6 bases outside the gene matches. CDR3 length: 13 residues. CDR1 and CDR2 from the germline V gene are SEHNR and FQNEAQ (reference sequence). The chain's CDR3 is CASSLSTGVEQYF. CDR3 DNA: TGTGCCAGCAGCCTCTCGACAGGGGTCGAGCAGTACTTC.

The V and J genes are TRBV9 and TRBJ2-2; D tentatively fits TRBD1 or TRBD2 (6 bases each). Trimming stripped 4 bases from V and 7 bases from J, with 17 bases between. The CDR3 runs to 15 residues. Germline assignment: CDR1 SGDLS and CDR2 YYNGEE. The CDR3 is CASSIGGQAHGELFF. The CDR3 region has the DNA TGTGCCAGCAGCATTGGGGGGCAGGCTCACGGGGAGCTGTTTTTT.

This clonotype was seen more than once but under ten times. The chain couples TRBV7-2 to TRBJ2-5, with 9 bases aligning to TRBD1. The length of the CDR3 is 15 residues. CDR1 is SGHTA and CDR2 is FQGNSA in the germline V gene. V lost 3 bases, J lost 5 bases, and 7 bases stayed unmatched. The CDR3 here is CASSLVTGGMETQYF. For the CDR3, the DNA is TGTGCCAGCAGCTTGGTCACAGGGGGCATGGAGACCCAGTACTTC.

The V gene is TRBV2, the J gene TRBJ2-1, with 13 bases fitting TRBD2. The junction had 8 bases not matched to a gene; V was cut back by 6 bases and J by 9 bases. CDR1 and CDR2 (germline): SNHLY, FYNNEI. The CDR3 runs to 15 residues. CDR3 loop: CASSITSGRALEQFF. CDR3 DNA sequence: TGTGCCAGCAGCATTACTAGCGGGAGGGCCCTTGAGCAGTTCTTC.